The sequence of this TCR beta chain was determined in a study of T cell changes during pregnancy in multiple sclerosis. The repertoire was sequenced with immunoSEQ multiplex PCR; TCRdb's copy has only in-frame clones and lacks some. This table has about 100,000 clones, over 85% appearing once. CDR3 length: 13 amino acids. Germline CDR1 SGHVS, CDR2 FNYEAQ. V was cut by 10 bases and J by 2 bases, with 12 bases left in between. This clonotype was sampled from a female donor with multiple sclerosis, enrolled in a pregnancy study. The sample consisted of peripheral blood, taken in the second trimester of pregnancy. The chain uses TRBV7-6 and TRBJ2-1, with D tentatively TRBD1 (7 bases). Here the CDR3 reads CATSGGTYNEQFF. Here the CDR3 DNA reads TGTGCCACATCAGGGGGGACCTACAATGAGCAGTTCTTC.